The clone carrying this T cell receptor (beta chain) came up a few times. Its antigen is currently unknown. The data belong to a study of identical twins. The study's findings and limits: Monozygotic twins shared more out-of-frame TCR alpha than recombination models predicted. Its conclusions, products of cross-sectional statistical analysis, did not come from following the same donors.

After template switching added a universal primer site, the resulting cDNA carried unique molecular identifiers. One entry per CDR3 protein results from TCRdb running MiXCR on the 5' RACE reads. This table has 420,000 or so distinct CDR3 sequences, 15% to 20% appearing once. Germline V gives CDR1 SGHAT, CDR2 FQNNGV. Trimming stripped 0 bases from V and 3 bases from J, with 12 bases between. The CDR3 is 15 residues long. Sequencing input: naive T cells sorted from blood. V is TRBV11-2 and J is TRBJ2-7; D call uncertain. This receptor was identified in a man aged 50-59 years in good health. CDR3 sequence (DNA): TGTGCCAGCAGCTTAGATCCCAGCGTTCACTACGAGCAGTACTTC. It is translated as CASSLDPSVHYEQYF.